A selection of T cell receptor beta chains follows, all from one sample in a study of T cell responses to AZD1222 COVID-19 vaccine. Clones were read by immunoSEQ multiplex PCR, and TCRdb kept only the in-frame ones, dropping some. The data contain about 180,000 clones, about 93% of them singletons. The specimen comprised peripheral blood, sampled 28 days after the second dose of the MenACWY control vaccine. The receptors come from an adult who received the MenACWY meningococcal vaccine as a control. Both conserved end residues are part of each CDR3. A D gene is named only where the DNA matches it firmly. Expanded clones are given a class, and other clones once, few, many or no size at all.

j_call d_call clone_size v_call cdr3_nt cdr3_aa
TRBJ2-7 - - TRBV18 TGTGCCAGCTCTATCCGGGGCGCTTCCGAGCAGTACTTC CASSIRGASEQYF
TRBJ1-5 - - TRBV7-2 TGTGCCAGCAGCTTAGCCTCGGTTCAGCCCCAGCATTTT CASSLASVQPQHF
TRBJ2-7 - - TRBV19 TGTGCCAGTAGTAAGGCCCACGAGCAGTACTTC CASSKAHEQYF
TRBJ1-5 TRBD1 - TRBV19 TGTGCCAGTAGGGGGGTCGGAGGGGGCAGGAGTCAGCCCCAGCATTTT CASRGVGGGRSQPQHF
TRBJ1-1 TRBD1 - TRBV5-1 TGCGCCAGCAGGGACAGGTTTGCGGCGGCCACTGAAGCTTTCTTT CASRDRFAAATEAFF
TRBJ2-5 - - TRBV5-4 TGTGCCAGCAGCTTGGTGCCAGGGCCACAAGAGACCCAGTACTTC CASSLVPGPQETQYF
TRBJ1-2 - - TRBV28 TGTGCCAGCAGTTTCCCCGTCGGAGAGGCCCTGGACTATGGCTACACCTTC CASSFPVGEALDYGYTF
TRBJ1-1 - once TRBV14 TGTGCCAGCAGCCTTGCAGGGGCAATGAACACTGAAGCTTTCTTT CASSLAGAMNTEAFF
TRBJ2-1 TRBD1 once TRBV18 TGTGCCAGCTCACCGCTGCCAGGGGGCTTGTTCTTC CASSPLPGGLFF
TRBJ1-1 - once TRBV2 TGTGCCAGCAGTGAAGCAGGACAGCGGAACACTGAAGCTTTCTTT CASSEAGQRNTEAFF
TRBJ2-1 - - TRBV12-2 TGTGCAAGTCGCTGGATCCACAATGAGCAGTTCTTC CASRWIHNEQFF
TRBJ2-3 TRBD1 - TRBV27 TGTGCCAGCAGTAAGGGACAGCCGTCCGCCCTAAAGACAGATACGCAGTATTTT CASSKGQPSALKTDTQYF
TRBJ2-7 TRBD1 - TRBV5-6 TGTGCCAGCAGCTACGGGACAGGGAGGGAGCAGTACTTC CASSYGTGREQYF
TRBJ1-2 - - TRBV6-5 TGTGCCAGCAGCCAGGACCTTTATGGCTACACCTTC CASSQDLYGYTF
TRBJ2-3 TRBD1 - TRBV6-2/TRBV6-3 TGTGCCAGCAGTTACTCATTCCGGCAGGGGGACACAGATACGCAGTATTTT CASSYSFRQGDTDTQYF
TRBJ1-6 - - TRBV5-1 TGCGCCAGCAGCTTGAACAGTGATAATTCACCCCTCCACTTT CASSLNSDNSPLHF
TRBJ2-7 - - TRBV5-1 TGCGCCAGCAGCTCGATGGGGGATTCTTCTGCCGAGCAGTACTTC CASSSMGDSSAEQYF
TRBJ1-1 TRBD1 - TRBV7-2 TGTGCCAGCAGCTTATTATGGGCAGGGACAGGCGCTTTCTTT CASSLLWAGTGAFF
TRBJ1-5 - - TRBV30 TGTGCCTGGAGTGGGGGGTTCGCTCAGCCCCAGCATTTT CAWSGGFAQPQHF
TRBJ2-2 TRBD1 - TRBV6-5 TGTGCCAGCAAGGGACAGGCTTTAAGCACCGGGGAGCTGTTTTTT CASKGQALSTGELFF
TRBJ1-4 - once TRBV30 TGTGCCTGCGGCGATTCCGGGACACCAAATGAAAAACTGTTTTTT CACGDSGTPNEKLFF
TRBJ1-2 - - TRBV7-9 TGTGCCAGCGACAATAGGGTCTCCTCGGGCTACACCTTC CASDNRVSSGYTF
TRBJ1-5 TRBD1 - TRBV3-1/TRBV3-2 TGTGCCAGCAGCCGGACAGGCGGAAATCAGCCCCAGCATTTT CASSRTGGNQPQHF
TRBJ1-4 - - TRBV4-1 TGCGCCAGCAGCCCCAGGACTGCTAATGAAAAACTGTTTTTT CASSPRTANEKLFF
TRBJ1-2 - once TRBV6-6 TGTGCCAGCAGTTACTCGATTGGGGGAGGCTATGGCTACACCTTC CASSYSIGGGYGYTF
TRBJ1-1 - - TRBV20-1 TGCAGTGCTAGTCGAGACAGTAACACTGAAGCTTTCTTT CSASRDSNTEAFF